This TCR beta chain was identified in a study of regulatory T cells in long-lasting Graves disease. Noted time point: newly diagnosed GD, antithyroid drugs for less than 3 months. The TCR library was made from RNA extracted from PBMCs. Study-wide results and caveats: Persistent disease preferred TRBV28, TRBJ1-2 and TRBJ2-5; new disease, TRBV20-1 and TRBJ2-1. Clonotypes that were public and shared totalled around 2,700 in persistent patients versus 966 in new patients. Lower TCR diversity was seen in persistent Graves' patients than in newly diagnosed ones.

CDR3 regions were amplified by Arm-PCR using iRepertoire HTBI primers to build TCR beta libraries. Via MiXCR, TCRdb re-called the multiplex PCR reads, giving one row per CDR3 protein. This table holds 560,000 or so distinct CDR3 sequences, about 16% found once. This CDR3 comprises 16 residues. The V gene lost 3 bases and the J gene lost 9 bases, with 22 bases spanning the gap. In germline, CDR1 is SGHNT, CDR2 YENEEA. To note about this clonotype: What it binds is unknown.

A further study also used this sample, focusing on T cells in Graves' hyperthyroidism and ophthalmopathy.

The chain recombines TRBV11-3 with TRBJ2-3; D tentatively reads TRBD1 or TRBD2 (5 bases each). The receptor was derived from a man aged 18 to 29 with Graves disease. The source material was peripheral blood mononuclear cells (PBMCs), sampled at new diagnosis, from a patient treated with antithyroid drugs. DNA of the CDR3: TGTGCCAGCAGCTTTAATAGGAACTCGGCGTGGGGGACGCAGTATTTT. Amino acid sequence: CASSFNRNSAWGTQYF.